The subject of this entry is one T cell receptor beta chain. The clone's antigen remains unknown. No much larger clone exists at a distance of one base, and base qualities are not known. For sequencing of the TCRbeta CDR3 region, genomic DNA was extracted from the sorted cells. TCRbeta CDR3 regions were sequenced using the immunoSEQ Assay. TCRdb's version of the immuneACCESS table is confined to in-frame rearrangements and falls short of the full clone set. An unresolved V gene accounts for under half of the shortfall where checked; the remainder is of unknown origin. In all, the sample holds 50,000 to 55,000 clones, and about 81% of those were seen once. Of the sample, roughly 0.69% is held by the ten largest clones. The source of the sample is a study of OX40 agonist ivuxolimab in advanced cancers. About the study as a whole: Ivuxolimab was an agonistic, fully human IgG2 monoclonal antibody directed against OX40 (CD134), a costimulatory receptor. Intravenous ivuxolimab was administered to patients every 2 weeks at six dose levels: 0.01, 0.1, 0.3, 1.5, 3 and 10 mg/kg. Of the 50 or so patients in dose escalation, about 20 had hepatocellular carcinoma, some 15 had melanoma, 9 had renal cell carcinoma and 9 had head and neck cancer. In the dose-escalation cohort, around 80% of patients were male, and the mean age was 60 years with a range of about 20 to 79. Prior anti-PD-1, anti-PD-L1 or anti-CTLA-4 therapy was permitted, and checkpoint inhibitors had been received by around 39% of dose-escalation patients. Partial responses occurred in three dose-escalation patients, of whom one had hepatocellular carcinoma and two had cutaneous melanoma. The purpose of peripheral TCRbeta sequencing was to test whether ivuxolimab changed TCR sequence diversity and led to clonal T-cell expansion. The monotherapy dose-escalation portion (N = 52 patients) of the phase I ivuxolimab trial is reported in the paper. General study outcomes and caveats: Partial responders in the 0.1-3.0 mg/kg groups had among the lowest normalized peripheral clonal expansion, especially among CD8+ T cells. Low levels of normalized T-cell clonal expansion were also seen in some patients who did not respond. On average, CD8+ T cells showed more expanded clones than CD4+ T cells after ivuxolimab. At doses from 0.1 to 3.0 mg/kg, clonal expansion was seen in both CD4+ and CD8+ blood T cells between baseline and week 6. The antigen specificity of the peripheral T cells that underwent clonal expansion was not determined.

Patients with autoimmune disease history or receiving systemic immunosuppression were excluded from the trial. In every dose cohort, peripheral blood was drawn for TCR sequencing at baseline, cycle 4 day 1, and cycle 7 day 1. The samples were taken from a phase I, first-in-human, multicenter, open-label dose-escalation trial of ivuxolimab. The trial enrolled adults with locally advanced or metastatic head and neck squamous cell, hepatocellular, melanoma or renal cell carcinoma. Before TCR sequencing, CD4+ and CD8+ T cells were separately sorted from peripheral blood. Taken from cysteine to phenylalanine, the CDR3 has 12 residues. Here the CDR3 DNA is all that survives: 36 bases in frame from base 1. Deletion took 4 bases off V and 7 bases off J, with a span of 8 bases between the germline ends.

The V and J genes are TRBV23-1 and TRBJ1-3; the D gene remains uncertain. TRBV23-1 is reported as an ORF; its role is uncertain. This material consisted of CD4+ or CD8+ T cells sorted from blood, taken in a trial of the OX40 agonist ivuxolimab. This TCR derives from an adult with an advanced solid tumor such as melanoma, head and neck, liver or kidney cancer. The CDR3 has the sequence CASSLPRNTIYF. The DNA sequence is given as TGCGCCAGCAGTCTACCGAGGAACACCATATATTTT.